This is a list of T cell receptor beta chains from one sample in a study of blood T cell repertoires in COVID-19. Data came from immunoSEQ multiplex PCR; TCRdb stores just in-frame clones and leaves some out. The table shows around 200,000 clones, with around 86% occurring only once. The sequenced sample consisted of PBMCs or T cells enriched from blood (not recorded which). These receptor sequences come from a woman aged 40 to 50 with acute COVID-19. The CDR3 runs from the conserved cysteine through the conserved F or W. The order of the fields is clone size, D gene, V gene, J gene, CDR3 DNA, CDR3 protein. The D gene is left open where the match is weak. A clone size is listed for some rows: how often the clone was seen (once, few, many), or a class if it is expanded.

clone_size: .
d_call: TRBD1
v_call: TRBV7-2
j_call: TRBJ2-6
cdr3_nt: TGTGCCAGCAGTCCCACAGGGGTTGGGGCCAACGTCCTGACTTTC
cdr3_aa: CASSPTGVGANVLTF

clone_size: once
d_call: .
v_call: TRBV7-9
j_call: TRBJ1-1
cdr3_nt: TGTGCCAGCAGCCTACAGGGCCCTAACACTGAAGCTTTCTTT
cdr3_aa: CASSLQGPNTEAFF

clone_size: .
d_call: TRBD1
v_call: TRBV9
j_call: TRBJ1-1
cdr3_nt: TGTGCCAGCAGCCCTCGGCCAGGGGGCACTGAAGCTTTCTTT
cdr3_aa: CASSPRPGGTEAFF

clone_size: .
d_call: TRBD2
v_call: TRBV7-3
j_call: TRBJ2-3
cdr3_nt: TGTGCCAGCAGCCCTAGTTTAAGCGGGGTCCCAGATACGCAGTATTTT
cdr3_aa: CASSPSLSGVPDTQYF

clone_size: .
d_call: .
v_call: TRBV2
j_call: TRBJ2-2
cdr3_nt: TGTGCCAGCAGTGAACGAGGGAATGTCGCCGGGGAGCTGTTTTTT
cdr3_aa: CASSERGNVAGELFF

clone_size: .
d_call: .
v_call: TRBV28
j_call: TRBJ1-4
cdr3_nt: TGTGCCAGCAGTTTAGCACGCAGGGCTGAAAAACTGTTTTTT
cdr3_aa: CASSLARRAEKLFF

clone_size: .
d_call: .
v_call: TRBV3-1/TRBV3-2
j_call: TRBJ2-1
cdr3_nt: TGTGCCAGCAGCCCTCGTGGAGGGGGCGCGTCCTCCCCTCTCAAGGGGCAGTTCTTC
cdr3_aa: CASSPRGGGASSPLKGQFF

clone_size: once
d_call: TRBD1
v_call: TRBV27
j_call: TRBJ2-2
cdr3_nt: TGTGCCAGCAGGATGACAGGGTCCGGGGAGCTGTTTTTT
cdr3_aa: CASRMTGSGELFF

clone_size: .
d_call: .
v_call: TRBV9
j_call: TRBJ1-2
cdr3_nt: TGTGCCAGCAGCGTAGGGCAGGGCCCAATGTCTAACTATGGCTACACCTTC
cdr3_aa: CASSVGQGPMSNYGYTF

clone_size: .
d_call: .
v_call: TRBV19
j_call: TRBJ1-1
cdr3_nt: TGTGCCAGTAGTATCTGGCAGAACACTGAAGCTTTCTTT
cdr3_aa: CASSIWQNTEAFF

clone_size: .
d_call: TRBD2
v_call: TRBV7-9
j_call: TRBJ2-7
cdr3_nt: TGTGCCAGCAGCTTAGCATGGGCGGGAGACGAGCAGTACTTC
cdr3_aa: CASSLAWAGDEQYF

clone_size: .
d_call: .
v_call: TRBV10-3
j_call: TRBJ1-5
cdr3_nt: TGTGCCATCAGTGAGTCAGGAGGGGTCGGCAATCAGCCCCAGCATTTT
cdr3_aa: CAISESGGVGNQPQHF

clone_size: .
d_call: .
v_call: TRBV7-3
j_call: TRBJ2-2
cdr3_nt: TGTGCCAGCAGCTTACTTGTCCAGACACGCGCGAACACCGGGGAGCTGTTTTTT
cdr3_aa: CASSLLVQTRANTGELFF